The source of this T cell receptor beta chain is a study of response to subunit inactivated influenza vaccine. This clonotype was found a few times. Its cognate antigen is unknown. Regarding the study as a whole: Only a handful of new T cells, the authors suggested, are recruited with each seasonal influenza vaccination.

TCRdb re-called the RT-PCR reads through MiXCR, storing one row per CDR3 protein. There are over 800,000 distinct CDR3 sequences in the sample; around 20% occur only once, and about 9.4% lies in the top ten. Trimming removed 1 base at V and 4 bases at J, with 15 bases between. The CDR3 length is 16 residues. Germline values: CDR1 SGHDN, CDR2 FVKESK. The rearrangement links TRBV14 to TRBJ2-3; tentatively, D is TRBD2 (6 bases). The sequenced sample was PBMCs from blood, obtained 5 days after vaccination. The receptor comes from a man aged 45-60 years who received an inactivated influenza vaccine. Written as DNA, the CDR3 is TGTGCCAGCAGCCAAGGAAGGAGAGCGGGCCCAGATACGCAGTATTTT. It codes for CASSQGRRAGPDTQYF. The entire variable domain, with the rest obtained from reference TRBV14 and TRBJ2-3, is as follows: EAGVTQFPSHSVIEKGQTVTLRCDPISGHDNLYWYRRVMGKEIKFLLHFVKESKQDESGMPNNRFLAERTGGTYSTLKVQPAELEDSGVYFCASSQGRRAGPDTQYFGPGTRLTVL.